The clone carrying this T cell receptor beta chain was counted a few times. As yet, its antigen is unknown. TCRdb fed the RT-PCR reads into MiXCR, producing one record per CDR3 protein. Here the sample spans 550,000 to 650,000 distinct CDR3 sequences, about 10% being singletons. The V and J ends lost 2 bases and 0 bases, in that order; junction bases with no gene match: 11. The CDR3 contains 18 residues. Germline CDR1 SGHAT, CDR2 FQNNGV. These data come from a study of response to subunit inactivated influenza vaccine. General observations from the study: New T cells are recruited in small numbers by each seasonal influenza vaccination, according to the authors' suggestion.

The TCR originated in a man aged 45-65 years who received an inactivated influenza vaccine. The sequencing used PBMCs from blood, collected on the day of vaccination. The gene calls are TRBV11-2 and TRBJ2-3; 7 nucleotides agree with TRBD2. CDR3 in amino acids: CASSLSLLWGGSTDTQYF. CDR3 sequence (DNA): TGTGCCAGCAGCTTATCCCTTCTTTGGGGGGGAAGCACAGATACGCAGTATTTT.